This T cell receptor beta chain was obtained from a study of identical twins. Findings and limits, study-wide: Out-of-frame alpha sequences common to twins exhibited a surplus of low generation probability. The study based its conclusions on cross-sectional statistical analysis and did not follow the same donors.

CDR3 length equals 16 residues. Between the trimmed V and J ends, which lost 5 bases and 5 bases, there was a span of 18 bases. Germline values: CDR1 SEHNR, CDR2 FQNEAQ (reference sequence). TCRdb fed the 5' RACE reads into MiXCR, producing one record per CDR3 protein. The table shows 540,000 or so distinct CDR3 sequences, with 20% to 25% occurring only once. Details on this clonotype: Its antigen is undetermined.

These same data were also listed under a study on yellow fever vaccine responses in identical twins.

The chain links TRBV7-9 to TRBJ2-2; D is ambiguous. The clonotype originates from a woman aged 18-30 years in good health. The sample consisted of CD4+ T cells sorted from blood. The CDR3 bases are TGTGCCAGCAGCCCCACGCGCTCCCTCGGTACCGGGGAGCTGTTTTTT. Translated: CASSPTRSLGTGELFF.